Listed here is a single T cell receptor beta chain. TCRdb redid the calling of the 5' RACE reads with MiXCR, one entry per CDR3 protein. The sample has over 75,000 distinct CDR3 sequences; under 15% are singletons. Between the trimmed V and J ends, which lost 5 bases and 1 base, there was a span of 11 bases. The germline V gene has CDR1 KGHSH and CDR2 LQKENI. CDR3 size: 15 residues. The data were taken from a study of early T cells in non-severe SARS-CoV-2 infection. The chain has TRBV18 and TRBJ2-2; the D is unclear. The specimen sequenced was whole blood. This sequence was found in an adult who was a healthcare worker with PCR-confirmed SARS-CoV-2 infection or an uninfected control (not recorded which). The CDR3 nucleotides read TGTGCCAGCTCAACGACGCTAGAGAACACCGGGGAGCTGTTTTTT. Its translation: CASSTTLENTGELFF.